This T cell receptor beta chain is drawn from a study of spatial heterogeneity in lung cancer. Overall study findings and caveats: In blood, ubiquitous expanded tumor TCRs appeared more at resection than follow-up.

Individually, TCR cDNA molecules were each labelled with a unique molecular identifier. Using its own MiXCR run on the 5' RACE reads, TCRdb lists one record per CDR3 protein. The sample carries some 21,000 distinct CDR3 sequences, 4.5% to 5.5% recorded once. Time point in this sample: sample taken at primary tumor resection. Donation came from around 72 patients with untreated early-stage non-small cell lung cancer. Sequencing of whole RNA from tumor, nontumor lung or frozen PBMC involved no sorting. Comments on this clonotype: Its cognate antigen is unknown.

This clonotype originated in a male donor with early-stage non-small cell lung cancer. This specimen was PBMCs, taken at surgery.

The CDR3 loop reads CASSPTGGSTDTQYF. The CDR3 coding sequence is TGTGCCAGCAGCCCGACGGGGGGTAGCACAGATACGCAGTATTTT. The V gene is TRBV7-3, the J gene TRBJ2-3; 7 bases are a match to TRBD2. The CDR3 consists of 15 residues. Germline assignment: CDR1 SGHTA and CDR2 FQGTGA. The V and J ends lost 5 bases and 0 bases, in that order; junction bases with no gene match: 5.